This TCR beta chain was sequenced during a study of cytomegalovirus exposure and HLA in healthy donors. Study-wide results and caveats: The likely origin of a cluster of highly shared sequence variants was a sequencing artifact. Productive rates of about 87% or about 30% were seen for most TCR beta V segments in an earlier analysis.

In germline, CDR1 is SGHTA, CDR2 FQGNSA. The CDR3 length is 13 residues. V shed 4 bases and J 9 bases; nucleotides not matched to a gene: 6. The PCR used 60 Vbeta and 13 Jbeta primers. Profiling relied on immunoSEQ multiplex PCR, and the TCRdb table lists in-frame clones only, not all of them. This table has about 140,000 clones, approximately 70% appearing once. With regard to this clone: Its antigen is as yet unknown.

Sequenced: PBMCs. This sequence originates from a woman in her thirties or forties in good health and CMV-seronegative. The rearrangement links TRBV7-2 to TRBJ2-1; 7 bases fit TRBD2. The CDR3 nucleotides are TGTGCCAGCAGCTATAAATCGGGGGGTGAGCAGTTCTTC. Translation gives CASSYKSGGEQFF. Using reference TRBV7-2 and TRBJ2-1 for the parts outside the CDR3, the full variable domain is GAGVSQSPSNKVTEKGKDVELRCDPISGHTALYWYRQSLGQGLEFLIYFQGNSAPDKSGLPSDRFSAERTGGSVSTLTIQRTQQEDSAVYLCASSYKSGGEQFFGPGTRLTVL.